The text below deals with one T cell receptor (beta chain). Its cognate antigen is unknown. The sample originates from a study of cytomegalovirus exposure and HLA in healthy donors. Study-level information: Researchers previously reported finding 117 million unique TCR beta sequences from 170 million or so T cells.

Trimming removed 3 bases at V and 0 bases at J, with 9 bases between. This CDR3 is built from 15 residues. CDR1 MDHEN and CDR2 SYDVKM come from the germline V gene. Primers for the PCR totalled 60 Vbeta and 13 Jbeta. Sequencing was performed with immunoSEQ multiplex PCR; in TCRdb, only in-frame clones are kept and a portion is missing. The sample has 110,000 or so clones, over 70% seen once; the top ten hold approximately 8.6%. Study-wide findings and caveats: Researchers reported that a few CMV-associated chains were confirmed in vitro as CMV antigen-specific. Being productive about 90% or about 30% of the time was typical of most TCR beta V segments in an earlier analysis. Later analysis found that TCR beta chains associated with HLA were more clonally expanded than other, equally common chains.

V and J are TRBV28 and TRBJ1-5; D remains ambiguous. Specimen: PBMCs. The source of this sequence is a woman aged 40-49 years in good health and CMV-seropositive. The CDR3 DNA reads as TGTGCCAGCAGTTTCCCCCCGTATAGCAATCAGCCCCAGCATTTT. As protein: CASSFPPYSNQPQHF.